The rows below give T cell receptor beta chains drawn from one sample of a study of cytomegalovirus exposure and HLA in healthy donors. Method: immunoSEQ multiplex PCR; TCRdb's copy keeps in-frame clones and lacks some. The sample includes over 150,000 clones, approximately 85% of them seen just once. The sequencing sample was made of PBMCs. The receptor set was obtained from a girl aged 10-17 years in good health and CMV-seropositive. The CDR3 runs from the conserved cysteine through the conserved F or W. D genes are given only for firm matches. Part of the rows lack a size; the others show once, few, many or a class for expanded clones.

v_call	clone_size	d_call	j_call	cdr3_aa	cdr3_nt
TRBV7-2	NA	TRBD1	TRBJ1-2	CASSQIGQGGNTF	TGTGCCAGCAGCCAAATTGGACAGGGTGGGAATACCTTC
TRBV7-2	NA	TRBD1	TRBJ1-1	CASSWDRGTAEAFF	TGTGCCAGCAGCTGGGACAGGGGGACAGCTGAAGCTTTCTTT
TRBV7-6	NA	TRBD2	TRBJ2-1	CASSLWEGPQGEQFF	TGTGCCAGCAGCTTATGGGAGGGGCCCCAGGGTGAGCAGTTCTTC
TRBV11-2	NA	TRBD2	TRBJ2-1	CASSFHGTSGYNEQFF	TGTGCCAGCAGCTTCCATGGGACTAGCGGCTACAATGAGCAGTTCTTC
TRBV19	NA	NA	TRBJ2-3	CASSTGVPDTQYF	TGTGCCAGTAGTACGGGAGTTCCAGATACGCAGTATTTT
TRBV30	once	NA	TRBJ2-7	CAWSDPSSDEQYF	TGTGCCTGGAGTGATCCATCTAGCGACGAGCAGTACTTC
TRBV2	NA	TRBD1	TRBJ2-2	CASSGFGTGDTGELFF	TGTGCCAGCAGTGGGTTTGGGACAGGGGATACCGGGGAGCTGTTTTTT
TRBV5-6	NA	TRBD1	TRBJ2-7	CASSRGQAHEQYF	TGTGCCAGCAGCCGGGGACAGGCCCACGAGCAGTACTTC
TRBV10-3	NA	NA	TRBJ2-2	CAISGAVGGSGTGELFF	TGTGCCATCAGTGGCGCAGTCGGCGGATCGGGGACCGGGGAGCTGTTTTTT
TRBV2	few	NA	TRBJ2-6	CASGKVSGANVLTF	TGTGCCAGCGGCAAAGTCTCTGGGGCCAACGTCCTGACTTTC
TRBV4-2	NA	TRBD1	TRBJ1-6	CASSHGTAGSYNSPLHF	TGTGCCAGCAGCCACGGGACAGCAGGCTCCTATAATTCACCCCTCCACTTT
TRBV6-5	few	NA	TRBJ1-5	CASSYLGGQPQHF	TGTGCCAGCAGTTATCTTGGAGGACAGCCCCAGCATTTT
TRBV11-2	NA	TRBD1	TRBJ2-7	CASSPGTGGAYEQYF	TGTGCCAGCAGCCCCGGGACAGGGGGCGCTTACGAGCAGTACTTC
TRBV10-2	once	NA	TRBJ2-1	CASSEPPFPRRNEQFF	TGCGCCAGCAGTGAACCCCCGTTTCCCAGGAGGAATGAGCAGTTCTTC
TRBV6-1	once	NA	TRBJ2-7	CASSGGEQTYEQYF	TGTGCCAGCAGTGGGGGGGAACAGACCTACGAGCAGTACTTC
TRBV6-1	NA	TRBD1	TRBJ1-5	CASSVTSDRNQPQHF	TGTGCCAGCAGTGTAACTTCGGACAGGAATCAGCCCCAGCATTTT
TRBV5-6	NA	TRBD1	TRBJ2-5	CASSRQGSETQYF	TGTGCCAGCAGCAGACAGGGGTCTGAGACCCAGTACTTC
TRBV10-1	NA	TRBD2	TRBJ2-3	CATTGLAGGRTDTQYF	TGCGCCACTACGGGGCTAGCGGGGGGTCGCACAGATACGCAGTATTTT
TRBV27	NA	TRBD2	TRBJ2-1	CASSWTSGGLFF	TGTGCCAGCAGCTGGACTAGCGGGGGCCTGTTCTTC
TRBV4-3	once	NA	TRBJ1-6	CASSTSDSVGSPLHF	TGCGCCAGCAGCACCTCGGACTCGGTAGGGTCACCCCTCCACTTT
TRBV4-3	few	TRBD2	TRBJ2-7	CASSQDLGGFGLAGASEQYF	TGCGCCAGCAGCCAAGATCTAGGGGGCTTCGGACTAGCGGGGGCATCCGAGCAGTACTTC
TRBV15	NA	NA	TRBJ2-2	CATSPGPPGVNTGELFF	TGTGCCACCAGTCCCGGACCCCCCGGGGTGAACACCGGGGAGCTGTTTTTT
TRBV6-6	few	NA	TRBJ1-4	CASSPRTVGEKLFF	TGTGCCAGCAGTCCCCGGACAGTTGGTGAAAAACTGTTTTTT
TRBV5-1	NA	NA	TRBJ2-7	CASSLDVTVGNEQYF	TGCGCCAGCAGCTTGGATGTGACAGTGGGAAACGAGCAGTACTTC
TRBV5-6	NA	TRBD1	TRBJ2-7	CASSLGQGLVSYEQYF	TGTGCCAGCAGCTTGGGACAGGGGTTAGTTTCCTACGAGCAGTACTTC
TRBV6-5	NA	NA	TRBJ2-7	CASSSTGQGYEQYF	TGTGCCAGCAGTTCTACCGGCCAGGGCTACGAGCAGTACTTC
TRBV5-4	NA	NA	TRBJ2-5	CASSLGGTVGQETQYF	TGTGCCAGCAGCTTAGGAGGGACGGTGGGCCAAGAGACCCAGTACTTC
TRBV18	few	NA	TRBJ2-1	CASSIRASGYEQFF	TGTGCCAGCTCAATACGGGCCTCGGGGTATGAGCAGTTCTTC
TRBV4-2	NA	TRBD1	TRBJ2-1	CASSQQPTGGYEQFF	TGTGCCAGCAGCCAACAACCTACAGGGGGTTATGAGCAGTTCTTC
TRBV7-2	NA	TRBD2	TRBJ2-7	CASSFGEGEQYF	TGTGCCAGCAGCTTTGGGGAGGGCGAGCAGTACTTC
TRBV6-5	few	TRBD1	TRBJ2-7	CASSRDRAYEQYF	TGTGCCAGCAGCCGCGACAGGGCCTACGAGCAGTACTTC
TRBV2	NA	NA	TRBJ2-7	CASSVGVYEQYF	TGTGCCAGCAGTGTCGGGGTCTACGAGCAGTACTTC
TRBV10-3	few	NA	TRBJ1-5	CAISESGTGRGGQPQHF	TGTGCCATCAGTGAGTCGGGAACAGGGAGAGGTGGTCAGCCCCAGCATTTT
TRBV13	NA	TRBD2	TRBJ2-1	CASSHGTSGKKGFF	TGTGCCAGCAGCCACGGGACTAGCGGGAAAAAAGGATTCTTC
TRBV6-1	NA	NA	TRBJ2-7	CASKEGGAIYEQYF	TGTGCCAGCAAGGAGGGGGGGGCAATTTACGAGCAGTACTTC
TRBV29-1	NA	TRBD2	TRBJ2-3	CSVETSGGALDTQYF	TGCAGCGTTGAAACTAGCGGGGGGGCCTTAGATACGCAGTATTTT
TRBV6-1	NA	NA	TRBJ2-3	CASSVTTTDTQYF	TGTGCCAGCAGTGTGACAACCACAGATACGCAGTATTTT
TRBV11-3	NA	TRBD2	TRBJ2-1	CASSLVEASGGLEQFF	TGTGCCAGCAGCTTAGTGGAGGCTAGCGGGGGTCTTGAGCAGTTCTTC
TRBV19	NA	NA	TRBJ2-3	CASSIHKAGSTDTQYF	TGTGCCAGTAGTATACATAAGGCGGGAAGCACAGATACGCAGTATTTT
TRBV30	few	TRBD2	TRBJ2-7	CAWRGGLAGVEQYF	TGTGCCTGGAGGGGGGGACTAGCGGGGGTCGAGCAGTACTTC
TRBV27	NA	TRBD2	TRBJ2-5	CASSSLAFRETQYF	TGTGCCAGCAGTTCACTAGCGTTCCGGGAGACCCAGTACTTC
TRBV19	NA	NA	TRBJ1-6	CASKEYGSPLHF	TGTGCCAGTAAGGAGTACGGGAGCCCCCTCCACTTT
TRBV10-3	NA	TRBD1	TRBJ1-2	CAISESIEDRGRNTF	TGTGCCATCAGTGAGTCAATAGAGGACAGGGGGCGAAACACCTTC
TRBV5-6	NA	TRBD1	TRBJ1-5	CASSLSGTGLGNQPQHF	TGTGCCAGCAGCTTGTCCGGGACAGGGTTGGGAAATCAGCCCCAGCATTTT
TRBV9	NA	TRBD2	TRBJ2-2	CASSPRTSGWTGELFF	TGTGCCAGCAGCCCCCGGACTAGCGGGTGGACCGGGGAGCTGTTTTTT
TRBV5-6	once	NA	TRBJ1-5	CASSFGGSIQPQHF	TGTGCCAGCAGCTTCGGGGGTTCCATCCAGCCCCAGCATTTT